The rows below give T cell receptor beta chains drawn from one sample of a study of control samples from healthy donors and cancer patients. Some clones are missing from TCRdb's copy, which holds only in-frame ones; the method was immunoSEQ multiplex PCR. The sample records approximately 130,000 clones, about 90% being singletons. The sample was blood. All receptors derive from a man in his 60s in good health. Each CDR3 is given with its conserved first and last residue. The D gene is left open where the match is weak. Only part of the rows carry a size: once, few, many, or a class if the clone is expanded.

V gene,D gene,J gene,clone size,CDR3 DNA,CDR3 protein
TRBV7-9,.,TRBJ2-5,.,TGTGCCAGCAGCTTCTCAGGGTTGGAGACCCAGTACTTC,CASSFSGLETQYF
TRBV19,TRBD1,TRBJ2-7,.,TGTGCCAGTAGTATGGGGACAGGGGGCATCGAGCAGTACTTC,CASSMGTGGIEQYF
TRBV29-1,.,TRBJ2-7,.,TGCAGCGTTGAAAAGTCAGGGAGGTACGAGCAGTACTTC,CSVEKSGRYEQYF
TRBV7-9,.,TRBJ2-6,.,TGTGCCAGCAGCTCTCCCCTCTCTGGGGCCAACGTCCTGACTTTC,CASSSPLSGANVLTF
TRBV24-1,TRBD2,TRBJ2-2,.,TGTGCCACCAGGGGGACTAGTAACGCCGGGGAGCTGTTTTTT,CATRGTSNAGELFF
TRBV27,TRBD1,TRBJ1-1,.,TGTGCCAGCAGAGGACAGGGGGGGGTGACTGAAGCTTTCTTT,CASRGQGGVTEAFF
TRBV6-1,.,TRBJ2-6,once,TGTGCCAGCAGTGAGACTGCGTCTGGGGCCAACGTCCTGACTTTC,CASSETASGANVLTF
TRBV4-3,TRBD1,TRBJ1-2,.,TGCGCCAGCAGCCAAGATGGGGGACAGGGCGGCGGCTACACCTTC,CASSQDGGQGGGYTF
TRBV18,.,TRBJ2-2,once,TGTGCCAGCTCAATTACGGGGATGAACACCGGGGAGCTGTTTTTT,CASSITGMNTGELFF
TRBV4-1,.,TRBJ1-5,.,TGCGCCAGCAGCCAAGATAACACAGCCTTACATCAGCCCCAGCATTTT,CASSQDNTALHQPQHF
TRBV5-6,.,TRBJ1-1,.,TGTGCCAGCAGCTTGGTAGGAGGATTCTGGGACACTGAAGCTTTCTTT,CASSLVGGFWDTEAFF
TRBV6-5,.,TRBJ2-1,.,TGTGCCAGCAGGAAACAGGACAATGAGCAGTTCTTC,CASRKQDNEQFF
TRBV11-2,.,TRBJ2-2,few,TGTGCCAGCACCTCTTGGCCGAGGGGCCCGAACACCGGGGAGCTGTTTTTT,CASTSWPRGPNTGELFF
TRBV19,TRBD1,TRBJ1-4,.,TGTGCCAGTAGTAACCCCTCCAGGGGGGAGGAAAAACTGTTTTTT,CASSNPSRGEEKLFF
TRBV18,.,TRBJ2-5,few,TGTGCCAGCTCACCACCTTCGGGCCAGCAAGAGACCCAGTACTTC,CASSPPSGQQETQYF
TRBV5-1,.,TRBJ2-7,.,TGCGCCAGCAGCTTGGTGGCCGGCTCCTACGAGCAGTACTTC,CASSLVAGSYEQYF
TRBV19,.,TRBJ1-2,.,TGTGCCAGTATCCCCCACGGGGGGCTCGACTATGGCTACACCTTC,CASIPHGGLDYGYTF
TRBV27,.,TRBJ1-2,.,TGTGCCAGCAGTTTTCTTGGGGGAAGTGGCTACACCTTC,CASSFLGGSGYTF
TRBV28,TRBD1,TRBJ2-7,.,TGTGCCAGCAGTTCTCCACAGGGGGGACAGACCTACGAGCAGTACTTC,CASSSPQGGQTYEQYF
TRBV4-1,.,TRBJ2-5,.,TGCGCCAGCAGCCAGGACAGTCAAGAGACCCAGTACTTC,CASSQDSQETQYF
TRBV3-1/TRBV3-2,.,TRBJ1-1,.,TGTGCCAGCAGCCTCGCGGTGGGGGGCGGGGGTACTGAAGCTTTCTTT,CASSLAVGGGGTEAFF
TRBV5-4,TRBD1,TRBJ1-6,once,TGTGCCAGCTGGGACAGTGGCGTCTCCTATAATTCACCCCTCCACTTT,CASWDSGVSYNSPLHF
TRBV2,TRBD1,TRBJ1-5,.,TGTGCCAGCAGGGGACAGGGAGTTTCCAATCAGCCCCAGCATTTT,CASRGQGVSNQPQHF
TRBV24-1,TRBD2,TRBJ2-5,.,TGTGCCACCCAACTAGCGGGGGGGGAGACCCAGTACTTC,CATQLAGGETQYF
TRBV30,.,TRBJ2-6,.,TGTGCCTGGAGTGTACTGTCCGGCTCTGGGGCCAACGTCCTGACTTTC,CAWSVLSGSGANVLTF
TRBV7-6,.,TRBJ1-4,.,TGTGCCAGCAGGGGAGACGGGTTACAACTGTTTTTT,CASRGDGLQLFF
TRBV12-3/TRBV12-4,.,TRBJ1-1,.,TGTGCCAGCAGTTTCCATACTGAAGCTTTCTTT,CASSFHTEAFF
TRBV18,TRBD1,TRBJ2-3,.,TGTGCCAGCTCCCCTGGACAGGGGGCGTATACAGATACGCAGTATTTT,CASSPGQGAYTDTQYF
TRBV27,TRBD1,TRBJ1-2,.,TGTGCCAGCAAAACAGGGGGCGCGAATGGCTACACCTTC,CASKTGGANGYTF
TRBV5-1,TRBD1,TRBJ2-2,.,TGCGCCAGCAGCTTCCAGGGGGCGAGCACCGGGGAGCTGTTTTTT,CASSFQGASTGELFF
TRBV5-4,.,TRBJ2-7,.,TGTGCCAGCAGCTTGGGTAATACCATTTCCTACGAGCAGTACTTC,CASSLGNTISYEQYF
TRBV4-1,.,TRBJ2-1,.,TGCGCCAGCACCCTTGGACTGGAACAGTTCTTC,CASTLGLEQFF